A selection of T cell receptor beta chains follows, all from one sample in a study of blood T cell repertoires in COVID-19. TCRdb's copy holds only in-frame clones and misses some; the assay was immunoSEQ multiplex PCR. The sample consists of approximately 160,000 clones, around four fifths of them appearing once. Sequencing used peripheral blood. The receptors shown here come from a woman aged 80 or over with active or convalescent COVID-19. CDR3s include the opening cysteine and the closing phenylalanine or tryptophan. The D gene is left open where the match is weak.

J gene	D gene	V gene	CDR3 protein	CDR3 DNA
TRBJ1-5	TRBD1	TRBV7-2	CASSPRQGVQPQHF	TGTGCCAGCAGCCCCCGACAGGGGGTTCAGCCCCAGCATTTT
TRBJ1-2	TRBD1	TRBV7-9	CASSRTGLYGYTF	TGTGCCAGCAGCCGGACAGGGCTCTATGGCTACACCTTC
TRBJ1-2	NA	TRBV12-3/TRBV12-4	CASSRARGYGYTF	TGTGCCAGCAGTCGGGCCCGGGGGTATGGCTACACCTTC
TRBJ2-2	TRBD2	TRBV11-3	CASSLSVWGLVNTGELFF	TGTGCCAGCAGCTTGAGTGTATGGGGACTAGTTAACACCGGGGAGCTGTTTTTT
TRBJ1-1	NA	TRBV19	CASSITGETEAFF	TGTGCCAGTAGTATAACCGGTGAGACTGAAGCTTTCTTT
TRBJ2-3	TRBD2	TRBV5-1	CASSLGLAGALALDTQYF	TGCGCCAGCAGCTTGGGACTAGCGGGGGCGCTGGCCCTTGATACGCAGTATTTT
TRBJ2-3	TRBD1	TRBV14	CASSHGTAQFWGDTQYF	TGTGCCAGCAGCCACGGGACAGCACAATTTTGGGGAGATACGCAGTATTTT
TRBJ2-7	TRBD2	TRBV29-1	CSGGKGAGGEQYF	TGCAGCGGGGGTAAAGGAGCGGGAGGCGAGCAGTACTTC
TRBJ2-7	TRBD1	TRBV29-1	CSVVVTGGGGQYF	TGCAGCGTTGTGGTGACAGGGGGCGGTGGGCAGTACTTC
TRBJ2-1	TRBD1	TRBV25-1	CASSEPAGRGLNNEQFF	TGTGCCAGCAGTGAACCCGCCGGCAGGGGGCTTAACAATGAGCAGTTCTTC
TRBJ2-7	TRBD1	TRBV5-8	CASSVLGTDSYEQYF	TGTGCCAGCAGCGTGCTTGGGACAGACTCCTACGAGCAGTACTTC